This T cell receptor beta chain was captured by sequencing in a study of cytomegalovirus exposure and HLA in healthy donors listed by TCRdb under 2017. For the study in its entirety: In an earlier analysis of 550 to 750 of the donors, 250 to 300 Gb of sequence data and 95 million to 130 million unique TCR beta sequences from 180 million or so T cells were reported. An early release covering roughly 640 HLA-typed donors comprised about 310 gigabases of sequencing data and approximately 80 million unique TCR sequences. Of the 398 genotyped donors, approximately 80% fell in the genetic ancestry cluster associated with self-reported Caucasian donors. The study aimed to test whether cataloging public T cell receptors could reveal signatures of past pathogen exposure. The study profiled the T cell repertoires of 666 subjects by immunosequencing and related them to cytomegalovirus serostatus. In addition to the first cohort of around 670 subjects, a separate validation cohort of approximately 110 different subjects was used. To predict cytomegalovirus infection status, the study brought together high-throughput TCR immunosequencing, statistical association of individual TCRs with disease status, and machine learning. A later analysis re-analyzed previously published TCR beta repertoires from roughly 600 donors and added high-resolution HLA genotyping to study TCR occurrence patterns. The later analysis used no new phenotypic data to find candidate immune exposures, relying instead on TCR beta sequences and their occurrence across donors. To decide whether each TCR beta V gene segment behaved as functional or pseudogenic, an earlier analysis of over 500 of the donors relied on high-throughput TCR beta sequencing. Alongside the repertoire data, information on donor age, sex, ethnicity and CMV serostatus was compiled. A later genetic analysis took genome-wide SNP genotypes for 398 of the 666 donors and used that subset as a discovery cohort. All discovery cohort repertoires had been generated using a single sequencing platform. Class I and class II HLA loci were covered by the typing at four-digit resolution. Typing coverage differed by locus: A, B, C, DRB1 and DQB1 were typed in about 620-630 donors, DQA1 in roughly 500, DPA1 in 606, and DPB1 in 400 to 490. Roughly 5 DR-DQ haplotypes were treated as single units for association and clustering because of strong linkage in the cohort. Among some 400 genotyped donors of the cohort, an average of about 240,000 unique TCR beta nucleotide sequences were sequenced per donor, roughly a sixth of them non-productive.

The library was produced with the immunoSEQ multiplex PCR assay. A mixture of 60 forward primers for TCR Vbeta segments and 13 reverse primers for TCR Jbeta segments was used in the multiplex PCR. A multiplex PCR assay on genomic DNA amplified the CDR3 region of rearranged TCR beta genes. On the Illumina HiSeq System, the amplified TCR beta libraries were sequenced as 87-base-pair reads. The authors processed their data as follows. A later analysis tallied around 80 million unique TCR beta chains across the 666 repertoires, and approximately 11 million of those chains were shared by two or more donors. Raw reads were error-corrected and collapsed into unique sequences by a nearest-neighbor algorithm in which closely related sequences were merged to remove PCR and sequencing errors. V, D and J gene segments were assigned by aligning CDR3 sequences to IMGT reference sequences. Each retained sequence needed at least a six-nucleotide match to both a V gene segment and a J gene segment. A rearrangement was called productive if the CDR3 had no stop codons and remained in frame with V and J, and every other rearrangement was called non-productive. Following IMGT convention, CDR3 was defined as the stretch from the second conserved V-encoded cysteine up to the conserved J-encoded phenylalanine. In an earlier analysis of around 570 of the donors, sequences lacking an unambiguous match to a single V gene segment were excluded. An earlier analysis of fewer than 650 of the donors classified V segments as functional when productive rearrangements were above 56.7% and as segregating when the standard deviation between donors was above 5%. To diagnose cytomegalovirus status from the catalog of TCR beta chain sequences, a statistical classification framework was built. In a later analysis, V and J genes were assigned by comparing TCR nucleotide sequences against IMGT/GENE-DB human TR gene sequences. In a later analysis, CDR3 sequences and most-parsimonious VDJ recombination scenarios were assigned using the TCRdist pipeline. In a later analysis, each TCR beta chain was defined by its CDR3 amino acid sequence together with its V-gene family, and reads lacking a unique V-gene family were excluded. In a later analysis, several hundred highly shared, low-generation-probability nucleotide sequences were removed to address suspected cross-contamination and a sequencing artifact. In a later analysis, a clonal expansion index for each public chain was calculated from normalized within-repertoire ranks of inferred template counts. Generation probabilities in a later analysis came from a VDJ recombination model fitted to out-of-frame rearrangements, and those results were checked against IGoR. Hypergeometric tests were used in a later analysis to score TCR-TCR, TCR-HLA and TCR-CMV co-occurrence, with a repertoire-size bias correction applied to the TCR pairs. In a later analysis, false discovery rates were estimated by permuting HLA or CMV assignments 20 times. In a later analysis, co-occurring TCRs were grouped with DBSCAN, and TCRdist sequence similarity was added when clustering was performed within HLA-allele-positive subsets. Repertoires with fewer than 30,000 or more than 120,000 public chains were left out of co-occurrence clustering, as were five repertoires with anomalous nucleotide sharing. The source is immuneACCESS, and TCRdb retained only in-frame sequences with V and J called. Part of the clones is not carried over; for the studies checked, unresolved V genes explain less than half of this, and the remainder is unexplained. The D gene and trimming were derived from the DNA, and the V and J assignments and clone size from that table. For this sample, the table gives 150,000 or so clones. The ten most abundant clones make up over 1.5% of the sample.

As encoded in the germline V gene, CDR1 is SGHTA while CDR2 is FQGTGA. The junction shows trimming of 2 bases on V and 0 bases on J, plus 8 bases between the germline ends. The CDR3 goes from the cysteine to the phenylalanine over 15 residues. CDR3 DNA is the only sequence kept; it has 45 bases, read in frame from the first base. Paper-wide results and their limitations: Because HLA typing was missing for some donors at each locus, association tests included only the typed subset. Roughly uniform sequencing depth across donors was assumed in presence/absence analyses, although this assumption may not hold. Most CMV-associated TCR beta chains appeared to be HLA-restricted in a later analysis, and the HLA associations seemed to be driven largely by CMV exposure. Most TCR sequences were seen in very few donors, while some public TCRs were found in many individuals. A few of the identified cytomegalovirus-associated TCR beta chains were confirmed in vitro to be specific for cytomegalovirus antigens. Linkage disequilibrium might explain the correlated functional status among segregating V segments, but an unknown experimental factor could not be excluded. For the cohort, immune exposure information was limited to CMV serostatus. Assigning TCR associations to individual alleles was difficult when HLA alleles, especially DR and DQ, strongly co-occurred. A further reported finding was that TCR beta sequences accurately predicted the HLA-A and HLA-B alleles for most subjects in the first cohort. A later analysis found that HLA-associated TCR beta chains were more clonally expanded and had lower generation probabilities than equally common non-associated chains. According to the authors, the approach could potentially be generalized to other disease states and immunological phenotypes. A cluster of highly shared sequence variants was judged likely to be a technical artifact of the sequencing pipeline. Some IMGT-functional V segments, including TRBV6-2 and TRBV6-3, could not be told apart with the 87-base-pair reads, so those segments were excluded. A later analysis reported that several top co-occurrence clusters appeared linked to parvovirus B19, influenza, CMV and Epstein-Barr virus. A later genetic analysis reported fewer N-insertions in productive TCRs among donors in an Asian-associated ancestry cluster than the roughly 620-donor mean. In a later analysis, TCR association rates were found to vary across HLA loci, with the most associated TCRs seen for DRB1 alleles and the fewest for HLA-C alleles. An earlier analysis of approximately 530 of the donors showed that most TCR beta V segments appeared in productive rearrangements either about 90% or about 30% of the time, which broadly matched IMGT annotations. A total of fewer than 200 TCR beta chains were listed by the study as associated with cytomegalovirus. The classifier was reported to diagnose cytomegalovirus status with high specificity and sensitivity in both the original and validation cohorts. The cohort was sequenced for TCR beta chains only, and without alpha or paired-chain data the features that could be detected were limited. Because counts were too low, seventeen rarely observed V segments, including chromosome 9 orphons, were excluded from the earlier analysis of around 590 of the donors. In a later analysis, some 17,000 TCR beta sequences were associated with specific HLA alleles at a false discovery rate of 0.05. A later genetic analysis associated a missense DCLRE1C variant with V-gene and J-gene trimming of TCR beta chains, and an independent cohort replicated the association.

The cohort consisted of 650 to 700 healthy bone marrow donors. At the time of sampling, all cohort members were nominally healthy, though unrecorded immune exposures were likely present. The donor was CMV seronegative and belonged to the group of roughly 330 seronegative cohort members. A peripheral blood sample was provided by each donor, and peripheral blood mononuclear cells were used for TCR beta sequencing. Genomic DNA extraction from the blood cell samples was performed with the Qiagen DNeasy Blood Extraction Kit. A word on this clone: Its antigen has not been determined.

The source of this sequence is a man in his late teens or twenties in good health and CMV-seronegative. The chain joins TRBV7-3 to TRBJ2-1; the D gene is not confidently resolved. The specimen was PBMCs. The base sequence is TGTGCCAGCAGCTTACAGGTGGGCTCCTACAATGAGCAGTTCTTC. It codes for CASSLQVGSYNEQFF.